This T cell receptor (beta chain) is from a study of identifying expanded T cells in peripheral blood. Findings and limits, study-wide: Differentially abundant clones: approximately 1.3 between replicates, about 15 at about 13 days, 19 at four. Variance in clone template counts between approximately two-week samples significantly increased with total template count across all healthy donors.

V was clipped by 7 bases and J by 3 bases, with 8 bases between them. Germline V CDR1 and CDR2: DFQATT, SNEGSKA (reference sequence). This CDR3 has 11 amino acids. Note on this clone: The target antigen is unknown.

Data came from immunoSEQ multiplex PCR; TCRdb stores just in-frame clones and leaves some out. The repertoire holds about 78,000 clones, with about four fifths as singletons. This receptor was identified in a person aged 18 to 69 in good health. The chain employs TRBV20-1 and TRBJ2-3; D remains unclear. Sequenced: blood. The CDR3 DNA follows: TGCAGTGGTGTTGAGACAGATACGCAGTATTTT. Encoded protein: CSGVETDTQYF.